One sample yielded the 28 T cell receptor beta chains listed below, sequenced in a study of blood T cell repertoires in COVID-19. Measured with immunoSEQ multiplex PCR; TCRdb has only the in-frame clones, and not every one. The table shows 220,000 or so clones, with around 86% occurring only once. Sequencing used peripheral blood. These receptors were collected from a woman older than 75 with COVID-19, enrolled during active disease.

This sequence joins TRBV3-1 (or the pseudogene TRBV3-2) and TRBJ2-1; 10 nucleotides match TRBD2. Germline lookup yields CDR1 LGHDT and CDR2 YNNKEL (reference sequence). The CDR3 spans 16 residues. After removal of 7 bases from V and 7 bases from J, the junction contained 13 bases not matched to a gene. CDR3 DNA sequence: TGTGCCAGCACCACCAGAGGATCTAGCGGGAGTAATGAGCAGTTCTTC. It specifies CASTTRGSSGSNEQFF.

CDR3 protein: CASSFRESTGELFF. For the CDR3, the DNA is TGTGCCAGCAGCTTTAGGGAGAGCACCGGGGAGCTGTTTTTT. The chain is built from TRBV27 and TRBJ2-2, with D possibly TRBD2 on 5 matching bases. This CDR3 has 14 residues. Germline-derived CDR1 and CDR2 are MNHEY and SMNVEV (reference sequence). V dropped 6 bases and J dropped 4 bases, with 12 bases sitting between them.

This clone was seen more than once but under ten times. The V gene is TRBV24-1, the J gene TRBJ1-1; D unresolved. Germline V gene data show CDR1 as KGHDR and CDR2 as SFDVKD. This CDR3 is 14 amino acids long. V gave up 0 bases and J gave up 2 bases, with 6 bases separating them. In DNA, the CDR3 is TGTGCCACCAGTGATTTGCTCCCCAACACTGAAGCTTTCTTT. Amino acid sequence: CATSDLLPNTEAFF.

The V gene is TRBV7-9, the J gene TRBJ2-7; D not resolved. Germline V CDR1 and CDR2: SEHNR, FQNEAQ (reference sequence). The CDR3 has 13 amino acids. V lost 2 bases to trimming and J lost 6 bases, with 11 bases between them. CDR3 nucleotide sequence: TGTGCCAGCAGCTTATCCGGTACGGTCGAGCAGTACTTC. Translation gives CASSLSGTVEQYF.

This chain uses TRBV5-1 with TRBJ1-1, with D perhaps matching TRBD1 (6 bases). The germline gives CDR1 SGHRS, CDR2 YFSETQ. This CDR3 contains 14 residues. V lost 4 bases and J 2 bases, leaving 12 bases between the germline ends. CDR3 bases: TGCGCCAGCAGCCCGAGGACAGCTAACACTGAAGCTTTCTTT. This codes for CASSPRTANTEAFF. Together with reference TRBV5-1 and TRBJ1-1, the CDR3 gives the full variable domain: KAGVTQTPRYLIKTRGQQVTLSCSPISGHRSVSWYQQTPGQGLQFLFEYFSETQRNKGNFPGRFSGRQFSNSRSEMNVSTLELGDSALYLCASSPRTANTEAFFGQGTRLTVV.

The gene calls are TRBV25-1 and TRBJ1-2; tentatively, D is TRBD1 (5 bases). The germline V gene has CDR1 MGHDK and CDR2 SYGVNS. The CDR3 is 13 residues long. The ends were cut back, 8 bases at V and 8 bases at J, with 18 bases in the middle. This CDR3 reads CASLGHLLEGYTF. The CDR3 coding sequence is TGTGCCAGCCTGGGGCACCTCCTGGAGGGCTACACCTTC.

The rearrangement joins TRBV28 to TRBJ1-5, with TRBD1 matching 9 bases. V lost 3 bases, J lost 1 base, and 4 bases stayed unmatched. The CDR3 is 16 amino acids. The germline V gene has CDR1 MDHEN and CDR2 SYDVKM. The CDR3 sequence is CASSFGQGSSNQPQHF. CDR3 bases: TGTGCCAGCAGTTTCGGACAGGGGTCGAGCAATCAGCCCCAGCATTTT.

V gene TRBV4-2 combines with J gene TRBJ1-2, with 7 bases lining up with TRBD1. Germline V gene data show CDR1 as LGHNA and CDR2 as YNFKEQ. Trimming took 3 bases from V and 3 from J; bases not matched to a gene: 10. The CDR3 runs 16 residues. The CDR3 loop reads CASSHVHSGGYYGYTF. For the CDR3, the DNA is TGTGCCAGCAGCCACGTACACTCAGGGGGGTACTATGGCTACACCTTC.

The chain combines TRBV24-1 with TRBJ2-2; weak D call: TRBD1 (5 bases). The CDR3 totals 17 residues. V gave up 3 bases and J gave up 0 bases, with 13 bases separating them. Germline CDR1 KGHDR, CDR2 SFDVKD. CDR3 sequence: CATSDLDRNSNTGELFF. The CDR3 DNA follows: TGTGCCACCAGTGATCTCGACAGAAATTCGAACACCGGGGAGCTGTTTTTT.

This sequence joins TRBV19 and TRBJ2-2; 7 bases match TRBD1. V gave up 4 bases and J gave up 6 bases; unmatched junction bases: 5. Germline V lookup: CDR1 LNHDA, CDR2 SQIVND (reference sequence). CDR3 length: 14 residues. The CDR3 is CASSRQGLSGELFF. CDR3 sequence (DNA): TGTGCCAGTAGTAGACAGGGTTTATCCGGGGAGCTGTTTTTT.

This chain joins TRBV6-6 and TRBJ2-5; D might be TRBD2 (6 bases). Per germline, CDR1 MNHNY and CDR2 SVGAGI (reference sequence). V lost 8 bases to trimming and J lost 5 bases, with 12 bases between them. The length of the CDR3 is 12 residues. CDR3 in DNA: TGTGCCAGCGGTGGGGGGAGGGAGACCCAGTACTTC. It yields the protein CASGGGRETQYF.

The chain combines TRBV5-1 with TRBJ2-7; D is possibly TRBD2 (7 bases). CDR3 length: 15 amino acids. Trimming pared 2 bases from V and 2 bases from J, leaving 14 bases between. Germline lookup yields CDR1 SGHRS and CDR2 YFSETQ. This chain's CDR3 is CASSLGGDSTYEQYF. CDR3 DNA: TGCGCCAGCAGCTTAGGGGGGGACTCCACCTACGAGCAGTACTTC.

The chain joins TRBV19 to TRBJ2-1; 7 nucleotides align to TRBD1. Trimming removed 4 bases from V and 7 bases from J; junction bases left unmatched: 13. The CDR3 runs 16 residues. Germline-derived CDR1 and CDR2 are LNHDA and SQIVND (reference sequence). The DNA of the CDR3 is TGTGCCAGTAGTAAGGGCCGACAGGGCGAGGGGAATGAGCAGTTCTTC. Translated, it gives CASSKGRQGEGNEQFF.

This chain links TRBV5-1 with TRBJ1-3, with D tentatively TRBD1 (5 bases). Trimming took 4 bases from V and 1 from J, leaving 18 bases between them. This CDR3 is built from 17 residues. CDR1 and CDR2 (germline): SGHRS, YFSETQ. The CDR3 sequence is CASSQTAGGISGNTIYF. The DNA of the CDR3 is TGCGCCAGCAGCCAGACCGCGGGGGGAATATCTGGAAACACCATATATTTT. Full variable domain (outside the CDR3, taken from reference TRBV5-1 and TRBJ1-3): KAGVTQTPRYLIKTRGQQVTLSCSPISGHRSVSWYQQTPGQGLQFLFEYFSETQRNKGNFPGRFSGRQFSNSRSEMNVSTLELGDSALYLCASSQTAGGISGNTIYFGEGSWLTVV.

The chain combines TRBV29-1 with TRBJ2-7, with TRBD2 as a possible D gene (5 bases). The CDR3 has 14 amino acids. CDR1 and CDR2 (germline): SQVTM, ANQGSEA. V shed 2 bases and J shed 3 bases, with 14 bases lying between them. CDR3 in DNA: TGCAGCGTTGAAATCTCGGGGATAGACTACGAGCAGTACTTC. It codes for CSVEISGIDYEQYF.

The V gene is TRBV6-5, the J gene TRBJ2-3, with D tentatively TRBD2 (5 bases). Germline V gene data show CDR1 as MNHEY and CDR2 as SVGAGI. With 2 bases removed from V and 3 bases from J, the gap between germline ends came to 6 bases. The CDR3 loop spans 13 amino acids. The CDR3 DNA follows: TGTGCCAGCAGTTACCCGGGAACAGATACGCAGTATTTT. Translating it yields CASSYPGTDTQYF.

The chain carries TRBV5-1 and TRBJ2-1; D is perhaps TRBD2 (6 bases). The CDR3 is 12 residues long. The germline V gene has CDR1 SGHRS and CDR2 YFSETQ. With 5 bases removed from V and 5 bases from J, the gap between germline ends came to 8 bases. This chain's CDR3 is CASRLANNEQFF. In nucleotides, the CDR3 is TGCGCCAGCAGACTAGCTAACAATGAGCAGTTCTTC.

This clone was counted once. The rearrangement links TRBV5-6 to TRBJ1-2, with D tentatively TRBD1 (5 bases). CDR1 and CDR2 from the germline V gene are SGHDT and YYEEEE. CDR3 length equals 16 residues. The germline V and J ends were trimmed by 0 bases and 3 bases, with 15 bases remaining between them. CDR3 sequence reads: CASSLVKWGDDYGYTF. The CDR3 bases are TGTGCCAGCAGCTTGGTTAAGTGGGGCGATGACTATGGCTACACCTTC. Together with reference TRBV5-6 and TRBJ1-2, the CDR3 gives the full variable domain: DAGVTQSPTHLIKTRGQQVTLRCSPKSGHDTVSWYQQALGQGPQFIFQYYEEEERQRGNFPDRFSGHQFPNYSSELNVNALLLGDSALYLCASSLVKWGDDYGYTFGSGTRLTVV.

The CDR3 region is CASSFGGRGEQYF. DNA for the CDR3: TGTGCCAGCAGCTTCGGCGGGAGAGGCGAGCAGTACTTC. The chain uses TRBV7-2 and TRBJ2-7; 7 nucleotides line up with TRBD2. The CDR3 has 13 residues. V dropped 3 bases and J dropped 6; count of bases not matched to a gene: 5. Germline-derived CDR1 and CDR2 are SGHTA and FQGNSA.

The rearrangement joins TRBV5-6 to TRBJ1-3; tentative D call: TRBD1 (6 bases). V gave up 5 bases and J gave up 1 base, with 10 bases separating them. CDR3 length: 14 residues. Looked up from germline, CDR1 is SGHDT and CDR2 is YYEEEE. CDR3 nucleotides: TGTGCCAGCAGACAAGGGGGATCTGGAAACACCATATATTTT. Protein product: CASRQGGSGNTIYF.

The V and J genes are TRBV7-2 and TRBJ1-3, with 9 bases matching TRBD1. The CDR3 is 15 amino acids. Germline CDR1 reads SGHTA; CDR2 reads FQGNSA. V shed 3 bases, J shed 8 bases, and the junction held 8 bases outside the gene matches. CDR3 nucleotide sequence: TGTGCCAGCAGCTTTCTCCCACAGGGGGCTGACACCATATATTTT. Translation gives CASSFLPQGADTIYF. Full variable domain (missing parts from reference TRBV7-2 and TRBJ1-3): GAGVSQSPSNKVTEKGKDVELRCDPISGHTALYWYRQSLGQGLEFLIYFQGNSAPDKSGLPSDRFSAERTGGSVSTLTIQRTQQEDSAVYLCASSFLPQGADTIYFGEGSWLTVV.

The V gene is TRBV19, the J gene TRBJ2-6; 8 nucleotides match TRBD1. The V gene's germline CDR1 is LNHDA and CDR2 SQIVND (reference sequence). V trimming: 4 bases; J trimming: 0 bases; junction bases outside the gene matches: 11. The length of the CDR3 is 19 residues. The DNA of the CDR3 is TGTGCCAGTAGTAGTCTCGACAGGGGTGGGACCTCTGGGGCCAACGTCCTGACTTTC. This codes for CASSSLDRGGTSGANVLTF.

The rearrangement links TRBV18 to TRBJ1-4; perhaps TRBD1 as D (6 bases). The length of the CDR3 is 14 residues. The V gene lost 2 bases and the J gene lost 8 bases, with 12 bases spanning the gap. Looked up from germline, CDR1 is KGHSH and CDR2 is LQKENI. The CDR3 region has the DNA TGTGCCAGCTCACCAGGGGACAAGGGGGAAAAACTGTTTTTT. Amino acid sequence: CASSPGDKGEKLFF. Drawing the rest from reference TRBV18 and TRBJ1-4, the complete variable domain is NAGVMQNPRHLVRRRGQEARLRCSPMKGHSHVYWYRQLPEEGLKFMVYLQKENIIDESGMPKERFSAEFPKEGPSILRIQQVVRGDSAAYFCASSPGDKGEKLFFGSGTQLSVL.

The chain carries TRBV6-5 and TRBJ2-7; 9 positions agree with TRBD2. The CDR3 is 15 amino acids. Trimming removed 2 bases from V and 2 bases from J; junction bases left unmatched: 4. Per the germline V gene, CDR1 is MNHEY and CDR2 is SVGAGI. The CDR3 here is CASSYAASGAYEQYF. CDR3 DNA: TGTGCCAGCAGTTACGCCGCTAGCGGGGCCTACGAGCAGTACTTC.

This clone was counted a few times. DNA of the CDR3: TGTGCTAGCTCGGGTCTTTTAATGAACACTGAAGCTTTCTTT. Translated: CASSGLLMNTEAFF. The J gene is TRBJ1-1, the V gene TRBV30; D uncertain. The germline V gene encodes CDR1 GTSNPN and CDR2 SVGIG (reference sequence). The CDR3 runs to 14 residues. The full variable domain, completed using reference TRBV30 and TRBJ1-1, is SQTIHQWPATLVQPVGSPLSLECTVEGTSNPNLYWYRQAAGRGLQLLFYSVGIGQISSEVPQNLSASRPQDRQFILSSKKLLLSDSGFYLCASSGLLMNTEAFFGQGTRLTVV.

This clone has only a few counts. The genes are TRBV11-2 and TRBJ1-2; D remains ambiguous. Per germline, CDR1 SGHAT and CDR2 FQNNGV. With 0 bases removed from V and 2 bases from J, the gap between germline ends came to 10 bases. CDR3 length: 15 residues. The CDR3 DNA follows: TGTGCCAGCAGCTTAGAAGGAGGGAAAAACTATGGCTACACCTTC. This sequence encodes CASSLEGGKNYGYTF.

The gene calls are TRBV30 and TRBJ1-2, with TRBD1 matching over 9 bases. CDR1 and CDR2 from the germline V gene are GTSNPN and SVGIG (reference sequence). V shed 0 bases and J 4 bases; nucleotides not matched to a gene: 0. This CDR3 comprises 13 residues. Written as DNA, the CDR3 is TGTGCCTGGAGTGTACAGGGGGCCTATGGCTACACCTTC. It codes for CAWSVQGAYGYTF.

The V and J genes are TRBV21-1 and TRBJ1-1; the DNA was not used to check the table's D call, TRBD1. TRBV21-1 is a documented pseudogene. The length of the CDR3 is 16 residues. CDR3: CASSKAGTGQNTEAFF. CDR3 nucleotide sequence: TGTGCCAGCAGCAAAGCGGGGACAGGCCAGAACACTGAAGCTTTCTTT.